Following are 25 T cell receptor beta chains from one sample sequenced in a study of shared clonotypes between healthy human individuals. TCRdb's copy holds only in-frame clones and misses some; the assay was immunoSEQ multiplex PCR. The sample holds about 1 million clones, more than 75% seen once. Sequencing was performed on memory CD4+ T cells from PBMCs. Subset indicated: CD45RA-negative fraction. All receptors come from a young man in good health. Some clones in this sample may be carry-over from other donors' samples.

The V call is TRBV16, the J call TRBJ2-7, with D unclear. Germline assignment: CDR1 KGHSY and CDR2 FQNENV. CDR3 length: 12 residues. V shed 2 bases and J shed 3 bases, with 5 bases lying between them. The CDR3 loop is CASSQGRYEQYF. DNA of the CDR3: TGTGCCAGCAGCCAAGGCCGCTACGAGCAGTACTTC.

The CDR3 sequence is CASRTTANTGELFF. CDR3 DNA: TGTGCCAGCAGAACGACAGCGAACACCGGGGAGCTGTTTTTT. The V gene is TRBV28, the J gene TRBJ2-2, with D perhaps TRBD1 (5 bases). Germline V gives CDR1 MDHEN, CDR2 SYDVKM. This CDR3 spans 14 amino acids. Trimming cost V 6 bases and J 0 bases, with 8 bases left between them.

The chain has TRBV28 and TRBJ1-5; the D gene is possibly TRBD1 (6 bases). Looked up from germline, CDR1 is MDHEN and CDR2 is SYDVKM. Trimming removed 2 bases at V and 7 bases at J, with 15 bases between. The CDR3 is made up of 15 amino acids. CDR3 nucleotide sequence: TGTGCCAGCAGTTTAGGCAGGGCAGGGGAACAGCCCCAGCATTTT. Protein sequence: CASSLGRAGEQPQHF.

As DNA, the CDR3 is TGTGCCAGCAGCCCCACGACCAGCCAAGAGACCCAGTACTTC. Its protein product is CASSPTTSQETQYF. The genes are TRBV5-4 and TRBJ2-5; D not resolved. Germline CDR1 reads SGHNT; CDR2 reads YYREEE (reference sequence). The length of the CDR3 is 14 residues. With 4 bases removed from V and 1 base from J, the gap between germline ends came to 11 bases.

The chain's CDR3 is CASSLSGTRGRETQYF. For the CDR3, the DNA is TGTGCCAGCAGTCTCTCCGGGACTAGGGGCCGAGAGACCCAGTACTTC. The rearrangement uses TRBV28 and TRBJ2-5; TRBD2 matches 8 bases. The CDR3 has 16 amino acids. V was pared by 5 bases and J by 4 bases, with 12 bases of the junction left unmatched. Germline V gives CDR1 MDHEN, CDR2 SYDVKM.

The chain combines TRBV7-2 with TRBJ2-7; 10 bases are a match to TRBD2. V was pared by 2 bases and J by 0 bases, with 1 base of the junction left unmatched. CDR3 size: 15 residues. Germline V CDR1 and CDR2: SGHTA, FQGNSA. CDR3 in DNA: TGTGCCAGCAGCTTACTAGCGGGAGCCTCCTACGAGCAGTACTTC. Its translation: CASSLLAGASYEQYF.

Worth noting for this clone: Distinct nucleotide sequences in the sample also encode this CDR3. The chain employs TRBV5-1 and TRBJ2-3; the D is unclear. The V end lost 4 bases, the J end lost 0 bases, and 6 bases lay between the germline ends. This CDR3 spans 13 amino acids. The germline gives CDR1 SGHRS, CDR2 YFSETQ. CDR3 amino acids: CASSPGSTDTQYF. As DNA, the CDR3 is TGCGCCAGCAGCCCTGGTAGCACAGATACGCAGTATTTT.

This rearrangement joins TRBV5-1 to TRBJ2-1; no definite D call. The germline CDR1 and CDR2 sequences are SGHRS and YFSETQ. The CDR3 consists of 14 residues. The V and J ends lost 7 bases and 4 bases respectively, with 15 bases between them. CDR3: CASQDVSSYNEQFF. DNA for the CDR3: TGCGCCAGCCAGGACGTCAGCTCGTACAATGAGCAGTTCTTC.

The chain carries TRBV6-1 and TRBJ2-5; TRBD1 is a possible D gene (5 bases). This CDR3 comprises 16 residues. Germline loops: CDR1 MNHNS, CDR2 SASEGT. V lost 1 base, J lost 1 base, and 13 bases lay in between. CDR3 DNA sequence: TGTGCCAGCAGTGAAGGCGACAGATACTTCCAAGAGACCCAGTACTTC. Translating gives CASSEGDRYFQETQYF.

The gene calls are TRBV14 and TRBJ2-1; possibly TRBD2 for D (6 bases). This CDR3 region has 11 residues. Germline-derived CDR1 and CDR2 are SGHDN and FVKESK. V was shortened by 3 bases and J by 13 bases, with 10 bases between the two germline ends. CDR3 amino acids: CASSHEGTQFF. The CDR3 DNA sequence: TGTGCCAGCAGCCATGAGGGGACTCAGTTCTTC.

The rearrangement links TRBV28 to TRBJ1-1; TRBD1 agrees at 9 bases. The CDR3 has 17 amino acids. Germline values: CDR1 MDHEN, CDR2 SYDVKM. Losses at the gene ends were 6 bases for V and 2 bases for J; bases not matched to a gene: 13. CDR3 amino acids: CASRDTGGTVRNTEAFF. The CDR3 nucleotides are TGTGCCAGCAGAGATACAGGGGGCACGGTTAGAAACACTGAAGCTTTCTTT.

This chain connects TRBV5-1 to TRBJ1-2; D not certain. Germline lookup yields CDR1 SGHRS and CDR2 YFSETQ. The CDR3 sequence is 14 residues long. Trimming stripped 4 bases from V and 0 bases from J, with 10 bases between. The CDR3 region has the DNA TGCGCCAGCAGCCCGGAACAGACTAACTATGGCTACACCTTC. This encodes CASSPEQTNYGYTF.

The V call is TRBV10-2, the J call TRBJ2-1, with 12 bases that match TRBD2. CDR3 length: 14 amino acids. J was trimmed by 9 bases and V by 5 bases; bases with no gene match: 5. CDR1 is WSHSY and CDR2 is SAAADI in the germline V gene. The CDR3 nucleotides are TGCGCCAGCAGTAGACTAGCGGGAGTGCTTGAGCAGTTCTTC. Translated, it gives CASSRLAGVLEQFF.

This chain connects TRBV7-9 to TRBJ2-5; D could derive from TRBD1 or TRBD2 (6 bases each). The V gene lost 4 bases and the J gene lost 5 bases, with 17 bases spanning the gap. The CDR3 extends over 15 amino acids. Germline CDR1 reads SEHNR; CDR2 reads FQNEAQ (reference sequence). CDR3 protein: CASSSPGGGVETQYF. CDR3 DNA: TGTGCCAGCAGCTCTCCCGGGGGCGGGGTTGAGACCCAGTACTTC.

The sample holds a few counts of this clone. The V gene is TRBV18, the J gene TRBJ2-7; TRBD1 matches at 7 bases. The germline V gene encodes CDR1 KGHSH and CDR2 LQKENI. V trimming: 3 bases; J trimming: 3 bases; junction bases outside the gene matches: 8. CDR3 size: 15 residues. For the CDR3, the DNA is TGTGCCAGCTCACCCCCGGGACAGACGAGCTACGAGCAGTACTTC. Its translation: CASSPPGQTSYEQYF.

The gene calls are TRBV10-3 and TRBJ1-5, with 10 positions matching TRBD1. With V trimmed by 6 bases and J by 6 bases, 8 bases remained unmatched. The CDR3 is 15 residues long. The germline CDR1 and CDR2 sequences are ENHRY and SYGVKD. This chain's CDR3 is CAISNPGQGSQPQHF. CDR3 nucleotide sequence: TGTGCCATCAGCAACCCGGGACAGGGGAGTCAGCCCCAGCATTTT.

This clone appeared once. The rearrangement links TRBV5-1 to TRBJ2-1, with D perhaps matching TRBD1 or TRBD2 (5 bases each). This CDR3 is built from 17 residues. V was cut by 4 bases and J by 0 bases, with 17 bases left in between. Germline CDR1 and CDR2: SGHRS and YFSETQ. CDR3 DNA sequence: TGCGCCAGCAGCGAGGACCCAGCCGGGGCCTCCTACAATGAGCAGTTCTTC. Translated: CASSEDPAGASYNEQFF.

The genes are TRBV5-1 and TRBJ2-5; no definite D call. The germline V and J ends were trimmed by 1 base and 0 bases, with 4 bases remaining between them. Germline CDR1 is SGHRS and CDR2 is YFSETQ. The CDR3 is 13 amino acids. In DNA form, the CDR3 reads TGCGCCAGCAGCTTGCTGTACCAAGAGACCCAGTACTTC. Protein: CASSLLYQETQYF.

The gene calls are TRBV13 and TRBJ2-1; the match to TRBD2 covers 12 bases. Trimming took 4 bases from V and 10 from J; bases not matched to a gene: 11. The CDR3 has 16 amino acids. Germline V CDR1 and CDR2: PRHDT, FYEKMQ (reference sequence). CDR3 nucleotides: TGTGCCAGCAGCTCCCTCCGACTAGCGGGAGTCTCCGAGCAGTTCTTC. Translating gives CASSSLRLAGVSEQFF.

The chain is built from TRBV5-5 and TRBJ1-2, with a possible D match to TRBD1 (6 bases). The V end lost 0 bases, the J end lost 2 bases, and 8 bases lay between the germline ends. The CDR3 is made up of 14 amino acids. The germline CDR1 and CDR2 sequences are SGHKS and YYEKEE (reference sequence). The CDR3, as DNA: TGTGCCAGCAGCTTGGTGACAGGAAACTATGGCTACACCTTC. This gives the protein CASSLVTGNYGYTF.

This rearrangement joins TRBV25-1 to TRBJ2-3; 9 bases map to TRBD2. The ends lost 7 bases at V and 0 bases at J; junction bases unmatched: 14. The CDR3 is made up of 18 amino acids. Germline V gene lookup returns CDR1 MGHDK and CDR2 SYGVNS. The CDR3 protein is CASTLRAGGGMSTDTQYF. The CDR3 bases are TGTGCCAGCACCTTGCGGGCGGGAGGGGGGATGAGCACAGATACGCAGTATTTT.

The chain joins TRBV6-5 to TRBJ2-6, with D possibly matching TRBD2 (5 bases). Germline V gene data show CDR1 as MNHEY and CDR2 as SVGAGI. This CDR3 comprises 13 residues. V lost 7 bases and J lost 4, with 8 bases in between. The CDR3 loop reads CASNSGGANVLTF. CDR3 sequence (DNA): TGTGCCAGCAACTCGGGGGGGGCCAACGTCCTGACTTTC.

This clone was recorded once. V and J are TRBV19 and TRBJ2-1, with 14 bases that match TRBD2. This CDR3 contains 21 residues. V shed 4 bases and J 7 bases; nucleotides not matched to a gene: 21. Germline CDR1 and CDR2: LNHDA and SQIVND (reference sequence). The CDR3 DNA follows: TGTGCCAGTAGTAAAAACGTGAGACTAGCGGGAGGGCCTTCTTTGTTTAATGAGCAGTTCTTC. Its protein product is CASSKNVRLAGGPSLFNEQFF.

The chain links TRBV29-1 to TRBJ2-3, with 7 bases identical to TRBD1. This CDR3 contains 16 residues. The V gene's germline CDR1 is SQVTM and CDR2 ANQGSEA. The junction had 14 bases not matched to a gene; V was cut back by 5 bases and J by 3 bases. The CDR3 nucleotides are TGCAGCGTTTCAACTTCACAGGGGTGGGGGACAGATACGCAGTATTTT. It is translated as CSVSTSQGWGTDTQYF.

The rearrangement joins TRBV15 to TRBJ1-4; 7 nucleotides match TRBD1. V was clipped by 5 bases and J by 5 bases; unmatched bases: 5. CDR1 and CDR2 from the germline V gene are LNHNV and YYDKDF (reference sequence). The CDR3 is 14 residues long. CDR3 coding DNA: TGTGCCACCAGCCCGACAGGGAGGAATGAAAAACTGTTTTTT. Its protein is CATSPTGRNEKLFF.